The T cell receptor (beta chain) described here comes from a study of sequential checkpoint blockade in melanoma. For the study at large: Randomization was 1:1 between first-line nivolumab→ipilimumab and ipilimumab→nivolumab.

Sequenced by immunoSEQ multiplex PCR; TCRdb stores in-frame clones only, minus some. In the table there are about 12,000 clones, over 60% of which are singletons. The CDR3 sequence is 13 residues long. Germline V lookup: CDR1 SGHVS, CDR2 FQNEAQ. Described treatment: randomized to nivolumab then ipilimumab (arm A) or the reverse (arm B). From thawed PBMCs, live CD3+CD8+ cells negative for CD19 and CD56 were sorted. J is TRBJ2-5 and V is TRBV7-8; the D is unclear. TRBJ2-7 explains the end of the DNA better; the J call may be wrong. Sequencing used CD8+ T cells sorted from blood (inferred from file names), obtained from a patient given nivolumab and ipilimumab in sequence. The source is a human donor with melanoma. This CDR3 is CASSLRLNYEQYF. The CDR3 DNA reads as TGTGCCAGCAGCTTACGGCTAAACTACGAGCAGTACTTC.